A single sample is the source of the 6 T cell receptor beta chains below, sequenced in a study of patients and donors after allogeneic stem cell transplantation. MiXCR was run by TCRdb on the RT-PCR reads, yielding one entry per CDR3 protein. Of under 170,000 distinct CDR3 sequences in the sample, about two fifths are singletons; the top ten hold around half. The sequenced sample consisted of blood, either unsorted or a sorted T cell fraction (not recorded which). The receptors originated from a human donor who was either an allogeneic HSCT recipient or a stem cell or donor lymphocyte infusion donor (not recorded which). It is not recorded whose cells these are; they may come from a transplant donor.

This clonotype was counted a few times. The chain links TRBV12-3 or TRBV12-4 to TRBJ1-1; D call uncertain. V was pared by 6 bases and J by 7 bases, with 9 bases between. The CDR3 contains 11 residues. The CDR3 DNA sequence: TGTGCCAGCAGCTCCCTCGGTGAAGCTTTCTTT. Its translation is CASSSLGEAFF.

This chain links TRBV7-2 with TRBJ1-1; 9 bases map to TRBD1. Trimming cost V 5 bases and J 2 bases; bases outside gene matches: 12. The CDR3 totals 17 residues. Germline V gene data show CDR1 as SGHTA and CDR2 as FQGNSA. CDR3 sequence (DNA): TGTGCCAGCAGCCGACCTCACAGGGGGCTCAGCAACACTGAAGCTTTCTTT. This gives the protein CASSRPHRGLSNTEAFF. Filled out from reference TRBV7-2 and TRBJ1-1, the complete variable domain reads GAGVSQSPSNKVTEKGKDVELRCDPISGHTALYWYRQSLGQGLEFLIYFQGNSAPDKSGLPSDRFSAERTGGSVSTLTIQRTQQEDSAVYLCASSRPHRGLSNTEAFFGQGTRLTVV.

At least ten counts were recorded for this clonotype. The chain links TRBV12-3 or TRBV12-4 to TRBJ1-5, with D hard to call. CDR3 length equals 16 residues. Trimming removed 6 bases at V and 4 bases at J, with 19 bases between. CDR3 coding DNA: TGTGCCAGCAGCCCGAGAGGGCCCTTGACGAATCAGCCCCAGCATTTT. Amino acids: CASSPRGPLTNQPQHF.

This clonotype was seen a single time. This rearrangement joins TRBV12-3 or TRBV12-4 to TRBJ2-3; weak D call: TRBD2 (5 bases). This CDR3 region has 14 residues. V was shortened by 2 bases and J by 4 bases, with 10 bases between the two germline ends. The CDR3 loop is CASSLTPGSDTQYF. The CDR3 nucleotides are TGTGCCAGCAGTTTAACCCCGGGGTCAGATACGCAGTATTTT.

The genes are TRBV7-2 and TRBJ1-1, with D tentatively TRBD1 (5 bases). The germline V gene encodes CDR1 SGHTA and CDR2 FQGNSA. This CDR3 is 14 amino acids long. V lost 5 bases to trimming and J lost 1 base, with 11 bases between them. The CDR3 region has the DNA TGTGCCAGCAGCCCGGGACGGTCGAACACTGAAGCTTTCTTT. It translates to CASSPGRSNTEAFF. The full variable domain, in which reference TRBV7-2 and TRBJ1-1 provide the parts outside the CDR3, is GAGVSQSPSNKVTEKGKDVELRCDPISGHTALYWYRQSLGQGLEFLIYFQGNSAPDKSGLPSDRFSAERTGGSVSTLTIQRTQQEDSAVYLCASSPGRSNTEAFFGQGTRLTVV.

This clonotype was counted only a few times. The V call is TRBV20-1, the J call TRBJ2-2, with D possibly matching TRBD1 (6 bases). Trimming removed 2 bases at V and 3 bases at J, with 7 bases between. CDR3 length: 13 amino acids. Germline CDR1 DFQATT, CDR2 SNEGSKA (reference sequence). The CDR3 protein is CSARYRDTGELFF. The CDR3 region has the DNA TGCAGTGCTAGATACAGGGACACCGGGGAGCTGTTTTTT.